Reported below is one T cell receptor beta chain. This sample is part of a study of blood T cell repertoires in COVID-19. Study details: Samples of COVID-19 (acute and convalescent) were obtained from the United States, Italy and Spain. PBMCs, B-cell-depleted T cells, or T cells were the source of the cDNA or gDNA that made up the material.

In the authors' workflow: Amplification from reference gene primers served as the basis for estimated nucleated cell counts. The method was immunoSEQ multiplex PCR; TCRdb's version includes in-frame clones alone and lacks a portion of them. The DNA was the basis for D and trimming; V, J and clone size are from that table. The sample contains a few hundred thousand clones, more than 70% of which appear only once. The V gene's germline CDR1 is ENHRY and CDR2 SYGVKD. The trim removed 3 bases at V and 5 bases at J, leaving 10 bases unmatched. CDR3 length equals 15 residues. The sequence was obtained from a man older than 75 with acute or convalescent COVID-19. The gene calls are TRBV10-3 and TRBJ2-7; 7 bases align to TRBD2. Sequencing used peripheral blood. The CDR3 nucleotides read TGTGCCATCAGTGACTCTGGGGGGGATTCGAACGAGCAGTACTTC. Translation: CAISDSGGDSNEQYF.